This T cell receptor beta chain was obtained from a study of beta chain features in type 1 diabetes. About this clone: Antigen: not known.

Expressed TCRB transcripts were sequenced, since all the RNA that had been isolated was reverse transcribed. TCRdb's table, derived via immunoSEQ multiplex PCR, lists solely in-frame clones and lacks some. The repertoire holds approximately 270,000 clones, with roughly an eighth as singletons. Over 95% purity was reached by all sorted populations. Overall study results and limits: In patients and controls equally, PCR might favor templates that are shorter. Significant though moderate, a shortening of TCRB CDR3s appeared in all four CD4+ subsets of Type 1 diabetes patients. The analysis here could not establish whether HLA type shapes TCRB rearrangement.

This CDR3 contains 15 residues. The germline CDR1 and CDR2 sequences are SGHTA and FQGNSA. The V end lost 1 base, the J end lost 0 bases, and 10 bases lay between the germline ends. The chain combines TRBV7-2 with TRBJ2-7; maybe TRBD1 (5 bases). The sample taken for sequencing was naive CD4+ T cells from blood. This TCR was recovered from a man in his thirties or forties with type 1 diabetes. The DNA for the CDR3 is TGTGCCAGCAGCTTAGATCAGGGTAGCTCCTACGAGCAGTACTTC. It codes for CASSLDQGSSYEQYF.